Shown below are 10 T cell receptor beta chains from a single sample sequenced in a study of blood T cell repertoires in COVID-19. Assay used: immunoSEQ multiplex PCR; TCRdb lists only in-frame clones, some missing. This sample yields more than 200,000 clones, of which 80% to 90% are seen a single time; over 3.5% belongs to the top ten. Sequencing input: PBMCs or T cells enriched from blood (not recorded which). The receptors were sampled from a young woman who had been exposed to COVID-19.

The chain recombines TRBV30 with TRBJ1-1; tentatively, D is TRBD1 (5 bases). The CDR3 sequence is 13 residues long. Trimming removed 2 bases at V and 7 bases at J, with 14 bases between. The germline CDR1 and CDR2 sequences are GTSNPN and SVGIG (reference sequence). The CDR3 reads CAWSQTVRVEAFF. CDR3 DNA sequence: TGTGCCTGGAGTCAGACGGTCAGGGTTGAAGCTTTCTTT.

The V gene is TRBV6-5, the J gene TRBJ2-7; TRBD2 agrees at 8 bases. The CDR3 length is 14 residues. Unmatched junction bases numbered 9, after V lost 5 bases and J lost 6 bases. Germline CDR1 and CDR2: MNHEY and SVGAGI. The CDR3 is CASSRRGLGAEQYF. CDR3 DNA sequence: TGTGCCAGCAGTCGGCGGGGACTAGGGGCCGAGCAGTACTTC.

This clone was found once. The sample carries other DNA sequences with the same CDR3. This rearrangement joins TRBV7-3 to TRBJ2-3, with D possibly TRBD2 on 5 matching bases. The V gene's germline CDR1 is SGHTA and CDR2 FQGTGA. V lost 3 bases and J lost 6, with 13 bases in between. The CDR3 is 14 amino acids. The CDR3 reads CASSLGGGLDTQYF. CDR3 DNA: TGTGCCAGCAGCTTGGGCGGAGGTCTGGATACGCAGTATTTT. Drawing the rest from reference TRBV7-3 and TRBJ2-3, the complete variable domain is GAGVSQTPSNKVTEKGKYVELRCDPISGHTALYWYRQSLGQGPEFLIYFQGTGAADDSGLPNDRFFAVRPEGSVSTLKIQRTERGDSAVYLCASSLGGGLDTQYFGPGTRLTVL.

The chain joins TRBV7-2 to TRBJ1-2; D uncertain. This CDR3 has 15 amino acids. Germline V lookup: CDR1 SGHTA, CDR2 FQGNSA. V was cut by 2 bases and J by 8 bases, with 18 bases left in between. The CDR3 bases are TGTGCCAGCAGCTTATCTCCCCGGGGATTCGGAGGCTACACCTTC. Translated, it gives CASSLSPRGFGGYTF. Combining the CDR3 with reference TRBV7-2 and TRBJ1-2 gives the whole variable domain GAGVSQSPSNKVTEKGKDVELRCDPISGHTALYWYRQSLGQGLEFLIYFQGNSAPDKSGLPSDRFSAERTGGSVSTLTIQRTQQEDSAVYLCASSLSPRGFGGYTFGSGTRLTVV.

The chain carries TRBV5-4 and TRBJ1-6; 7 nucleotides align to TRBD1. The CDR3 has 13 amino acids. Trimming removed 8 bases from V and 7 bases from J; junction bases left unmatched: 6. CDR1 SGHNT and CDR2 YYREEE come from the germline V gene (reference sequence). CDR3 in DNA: TGTGCCAGTAGGCCGGGACAGAATTCACCCCTCCACTTT. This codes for CASRPGQNSPLHF.

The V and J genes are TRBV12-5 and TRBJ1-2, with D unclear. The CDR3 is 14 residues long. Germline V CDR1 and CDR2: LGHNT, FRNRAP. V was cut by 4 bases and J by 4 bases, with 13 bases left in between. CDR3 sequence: CASGSYTLLYGYTF. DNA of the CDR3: TGTGCTAGTGGTTCATACACCCTTCTCTATGGCTACACCTTC. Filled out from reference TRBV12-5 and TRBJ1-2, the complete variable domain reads DARVTQTPRHKVTEMGQEVTMRCQPILGHNTVFWYRQTMMQGLELLAYFRNRAPLDDSGMPKDRFSAEMPDATLATLKIQPSEPRDSAVYFCASGSYTLLYGYTFGSGTRLTVV.

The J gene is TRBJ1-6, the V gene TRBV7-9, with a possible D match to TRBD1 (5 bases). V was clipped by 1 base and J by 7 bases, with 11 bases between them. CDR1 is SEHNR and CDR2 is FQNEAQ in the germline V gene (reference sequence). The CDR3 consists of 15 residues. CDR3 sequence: CASSLDAGINSPLHF. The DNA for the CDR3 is TGTGCCAGCAGCTTAGACGCAGGGATAAATTCACCCCTCCACTTT.

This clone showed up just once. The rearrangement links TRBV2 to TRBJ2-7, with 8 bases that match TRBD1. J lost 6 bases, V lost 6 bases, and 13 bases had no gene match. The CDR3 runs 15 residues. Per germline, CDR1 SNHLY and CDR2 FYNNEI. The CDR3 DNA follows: TGTGCCAGCAGCCCCCTCAGGACAGGGAATACCGAGCAGTACTTC. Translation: CASSPLRTGNTEQYF.

CDR3 in amino acids: CASSNGVFYEQYF. The CDR3 bases are TGTGCCAGTAGTAACGGGGTGTTCTACGAGCAGTACTTC. This chain joins TRBV19 and TRBJ2-7, with a tentative D call TRBD2 (5 bases). Germline V gene data show CDR1 as LNHDA and CDR2 as SQIVND (reference sequence). The CDR3 is 13 residues long. Trimming removed 4 bases at V and 3 bases at J, with 10 bases between.

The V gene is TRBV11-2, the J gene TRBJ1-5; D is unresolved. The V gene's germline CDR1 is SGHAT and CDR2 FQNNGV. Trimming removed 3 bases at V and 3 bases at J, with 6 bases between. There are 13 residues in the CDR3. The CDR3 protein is CASSFGFNQPQHF. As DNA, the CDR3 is TGTGCCAGCAGCTTCGGGTTCAATCAGCCCCAGCATTTT. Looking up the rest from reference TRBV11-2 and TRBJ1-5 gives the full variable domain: EAGVAQSPRYKIIEKRQSVAFWCNPISGHATLYWYQQILGQGPKLLIQFQNNGVVDDSQLPKDRFSAERLKGVDSTLKIQPAKLEDSAVYLCASSFGFNQPQHFGDGTRLSIL.